This T cell receptor (beta chain) originates from a study of radiotherapy plus CTLA-4 blockade in lung cancer. Study summary: Disease control was present in 30% to 40% of patients, and objective responses in around 20%. Notes on the study in general: After radiotherapy and ipilimumab, tumor-derived clones expanded in peripheral blood.

The trim removed 7 bases at V and 4 bases at J, leaving 12 bases unmatched. Germline CDR1 and CDR2: MRHNA and SNTAGT. CDR3 length: 15 amino acids. Profiled with immunoSEQ multiplex PCR; TCRdb holds only in-frame clones, not every one. The repertoire has under 95,000 clones, about four fifths of them found once; the top ten carry over 20%. Regarding this clone: Its antigen is not identified.

This sequence was found in a human donor with non-small cell lung cancer whose response to radiotherapy plus ipilimumab could not be evaluated. Some clones in this sample may be carry-over from other donors' samples. The rearrangement links TRBV6-4 to TRBJ1-1, with 7 bases that match TRBD1. The sample was peripheral blood, taken from a patient treated with radiotherapy plus ipilimumab. The CDR3 protein is CASILMSGGGTEAFF. For the CDR3, the DNA is TGTGCCAGCATCCTGATGTCAGGGGGAGGCACTGAAGCTTTCTTT.